This T cell receptor beta chain was sequenced for a study of blood T cells in healthy people across ages. Through a sample-barcoded 5' primer and a J-beta primer mix, a second PCR was run for roughly 6 to 12 cycles. One entry per CDR3 protein, called by TCRdb with MiXCR from the 5' RACE reads. Counted here are around 870,000 distinct CDR3 sequences, less than 35% occurring once; the ten biggest clones make up approximately 15%. Study-wide findings and caveats: The unsorted PBMCs prevented any conclusive comparison of naive versus antigen-experienced cells.

The V gene's germline CDR1 is DFQATT and CDR2 SNEGSKA (reference sequence). This CDR3 is built from 13 residues. With regard to this clonotype: Its matching antigen is unknown. It may be a read error: a sequence one base away is much more abundant.

The sample taken for sequencing was blood. This TCR came from a woman aged 80 or over in good health. The chain links TRBV20-1 to TRBJ1-2; 8 positions agree with TRBD1. CDR3 sequence reads: CGARGQGAYGYTF. The DNA of the CDR3 is TGCGGTGCTAGAGGACAGGGAGCCTATGGCTACACCTTC.